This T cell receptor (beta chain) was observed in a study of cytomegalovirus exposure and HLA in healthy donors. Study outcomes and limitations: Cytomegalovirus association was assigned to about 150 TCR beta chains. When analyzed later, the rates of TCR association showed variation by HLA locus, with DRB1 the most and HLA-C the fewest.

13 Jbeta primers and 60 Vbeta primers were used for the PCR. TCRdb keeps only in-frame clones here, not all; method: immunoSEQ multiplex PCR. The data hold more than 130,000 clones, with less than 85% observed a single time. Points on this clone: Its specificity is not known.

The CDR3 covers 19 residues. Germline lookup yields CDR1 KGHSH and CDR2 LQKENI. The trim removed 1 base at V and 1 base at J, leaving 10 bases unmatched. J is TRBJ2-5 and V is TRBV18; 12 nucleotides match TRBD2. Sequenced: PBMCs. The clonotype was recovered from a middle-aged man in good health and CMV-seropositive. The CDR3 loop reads CASSPLPSGRVPFQETQYF. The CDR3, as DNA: TGTGCCAGCTCACCACTCCCTAGCGGGAGGGTGCCCTTCCAAGAGACCCAGTACTTC. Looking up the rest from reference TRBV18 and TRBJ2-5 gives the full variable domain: NAGVMQNPRHLVRRRGQEARLRCSPMKGHSHVYWYRQLPEEGLKFMVYLQKENIIDESGMPKERFSAEFPKEGPSILRIQQVVRGDSAAYFCASSPLPSGRVPFQETQYFGPGTRLLVL.